The 30 T cell receptor beta chains below all came from one sample that was sequenced in a study of shared clonotypes between healthy human individuals. Measured with immunoSEQ multiplex PCR; TCRdb has only the in-frame clones, and not every one. The sample has a few million clones, approximately 96% seen once; the top ten hold approximately 0.13%. What was sequenced was naive CD4+ T cells sorted from blood. Sample subset: CD45RA+ positively selected. All receptors come from a man aged 18 to 29 in good health.

The chain combines TRBV28 with TRBJ2-5, with 7 bases fitting TRBD1. J was trimmed by 2 bases and V by 3 bases; bases with no gene match: 3. This CDR3 contains 14 residues. The germline V gene encodes CDR1 MDHEN and CDR2 SYDVKM. The DNA of the CDR3 is TGTGCCAGCAGTTTCCGGGGACAGCAAGAGACCCAGTACTTC. As protein: CASSFRGQQETQYF.

The chain has TRBV18 and TRBJ2-3; 8 positions agree with TRBD1. From germline, CDR1 is KGHSH and CDR2 LQKENI. Germline trimming cut 5 bases from V and 3 bases from J; bases unmatched to any gene: 4. This CDR3 is built from 14 residues. In nucleotides, the CDR3 is TGTGCCAGCTCATGGCAGGGGGCAACAGATACGCAGTATTTT. Its translation is CASSWQGATDTQYF.

As for this clone: Given the absence of the conserved phenylalanine or tryptophan at the CDR3 end, a read error is likely. The rearrangement uses TRBV29-1 and TRBJ1-3, with D perhaps TRBD1 (5 bases). The germline CDR1 and CDR2 sequences are SQVTM and ANQGSEA. V shed 3 bases and J shed 8 bases, with 14 bases lying between them. The CDR3 contains 13 residues. In DNA, the CDR3 is TGCAGCGTTGAGGGACGGGCGTCGGACACCATATATTCT. Translated, it gives CSVEGRASDTIYS.

A single count supports this clone. The rearrangement links TRBV30 to TRBJ2-3, with TRBD2 matching over 10 bases. The CDR3 is 15 amino acids. The V gene's germline CDR1 is GTSNPN and CDR2 SVGIG (reference sequence). V lost 2 bases and J lost 3; bases outside the gene matches: 5. Written as DNA, the CDR3 is TGTGCCTGGAGTAGCGGGAGGGCAATGACAGATACGCAGTATTTT. The encoded protein is CAWSSGRAMTDTQYF.

The J gene is TRBJ2-3, the V gene TRBV4-3, with D uncertain. Germline V gene lookup returns CDR1 LGHNA and CDR2 YSLEER. V dropped 1 base and J dropped 0 bases, with 8 bases sitting between them. The CDR3 is 15 amino acids. The CDR3 spells CASSQGVGSTDTQYF. The CDR3 DNA reads as TGCGCCAGCAGCCAAGGTGTGGGCAGCACAGATACGCAGTATTTT.

CDR3 DNA: TGTGCCAGCAGCAAGATCCCGGAAGGAATTTACAATGAGCAGTTCTTC. Amino acid sequence: CASSKIPEGIYNEQFF. The V call is TRBV7-6, the J call TRBJ2-1, with D unresolved. Germline V lookup: CDR1 SGHVS, CDR2 FNYEAQ. V was clipped by 5 bases and J by 4 bases, with 18 bases between them. This CDR3 has 16 residues.

This chain links TRBV5-1 with TRBJ1-6; D gene unclear. V dropped 3 bases and J dropped 6 bases, with 10 bases sitting between them. The CDR3 spans 14 residues. Germline V gives CDR1 SGHRS, CDR2 YFSETQ. The CDR3 loop is CASSSGEGNSPLHF. The DNA for the CDR3 is TGCGCCAGCAGCTCGGGAGAGGGTAATTCACCCCTCCACTTT.

V gene TRBV19 combines with J gene TRBJ2-5, with D maybe TRBD2 (5 bases). The germline CDR1 and CDR2 sequences are LNHDA and SQIVND (reference sequence). The germline V and J ends were trimmed by 4 bases and 5 bases, with 11 bases remaining between them. This CDR3 contains 13 residues. This chain's CDR3 is CASSTLTGETQYF. As DNA, the CDR3 is TGTGCCAGTAGTACCTTGACGGGGGAGACCCAGTACTTC.

The genes are TRBV6-1 and TRBJ2-5; no definite D call. V lost 1 base to trimming and J lost 5 bases, with 17 bases between them. Germline CDR1 MNHNS, CDR2 SASEGT. The CDR3 has 16 amino acids. DNA of the CDR3: TGTGCCAGCAGTGAAGTGGCCAGGCAATCGTGGGAGACCCAGTACTTC. It is translated as CASSEVARQSWETQYF.

This clone was seen only a few times. Other DNA sequences in this sample translate to the same CDR3. The rearrangement links TRBV18 to TRBJ2-5; D ambiguous. The CDR3 spans 12 residues. Germline V gene sequence: CDR1 KGHSH, CDR2 LQKENI. The V end was cut by 6 bases, the J end by 2 bases, with 7 bases between. The CDR3 DNA reads TGTGCCAGCTCCCCTAGTCAAGAGACCCAGTACTTC. Protein: CASSPSQETQYF.

The chain combines TRBV6-6 with TRBJ2-1; 7 bases are shared with TRBD1. After removal of 6 bases from V and 8 bases from J, the junction contained 16 bases not matched to a gene. In germline, CDR1 is MNHNY, CDR2 SVGAGI (reference sequence). The CDR3 has 16 residues. The CDR3 bases are TGTGCCAGCAGCCGGCAGAGGGGGCGCATTGGGGATGAGCAGTTCTTC. Translating gives CASSRQRGRIGDEQFF.

This clone has only a few counts. The chain combines TRBV27 with TRBJ2-5; possibly TRBD1 for D (5 bases). This CDR3 region has 16 residues. The V end was cut by 2 bases, the J end by 2 bases, with 15 bases between. Germline V gene data show CDR1 as MNHEY and CDR2 as SMNVEV (reference sequence). The CDR3 DNA reads TGTGCCAGCAGTTTAACTGGTAGGGGCCCGCAAGAGACCCAGTACTTC. Translated, it gives CASSLTGRGPQETQYF.

This sequence joins TRBV25-1 and TRBJ2-7, with unresolved D. CDR1 is MGHDK, CDR2 SYGVNS, per germline. There are 13 residues in the CDR3. V was trimmed by 4 bases and J by 2 bases, leaving 9 bases between them. The CDR3 loop is CASSAGGTYEQYF. As DNA, the CDR3 is TGTGCCAGCAGTGCTGGCGGCACCTACGAGCAGTACTTC.

Concerning this clone: The sample has other DNA sequences that encode this CDR3 too. The chain joins TRBV9 to TRBJ2-3, with 7 nucleotides matching TRBD1. The germline V gene has CDR1 SGDLS and CDR2 YYNGEE. The CDR3 is 15 residues long. V dropped 3 bases and J dropped 0; count of bases not matched to a gene: 4. The chain's CDR3 is CASSETGRSTDTQYF. CDR3 DNA: TGTGCCAGCAGCGAGACAGGGCGTAGCACAGATACGCAGTATTTT.

As to this clone: The sample has other DNA sequences that encode this CDR3 too. The J gene is TRBJ2-1, the V gene TRBV5-1; 11 nucleotides agree with TRBD2. The germline V gene encodes CDR1 SGHRS and CDR2 YFSETQ. There are 15 residues in the CDR3. The trim removed 2 bases at V and 3 bases at J, leaving 1 base unmatched. CDR3 region: CASSFTSGGYNEQFF. Here the CDR3 DNA reads TGCGCCAGCAGCTTTACTAGCGGGGGCTACAATGAGCAGTTCTTC.

This chain joins TRBV6-5 and TRBJ1-2; the match to TRBD1 covers 7 bases. Trimming took 10 bases from V and 5 from J; bases not matched to a gene: 10. The germline gives CDR1 MNHEY, CDR2 SVGAGI. This CDR3 region has 13 residues. The DNA for the CDR3 is TGTGCCACCACGACAGGGACTGAATATGGCTACACCTTC. Translated, it gives CATTTGTEYGYTF.

This clone was seen a single time. The rearrangement uses TRBV7-2 and TRBJ2-3, with 9 bases lining up with TRBD2. The CDR3 runs to 16 residues. Germline CDR1 and CDR2: SGHTA and FQGNSA. V was clipped by 4 bases and J by 6 bases; unmatched bases: 11. The CDR3 reads CASSSVGGRAWDTQYF. DNA of the CDR3: TGTGCCAGCAGCTCCGTGGGCGGGAGGGCCTGGGATACGCAGTATTTT.

The chain uses TRBV27 and TRBJ1-1; D not resolved. V lost 3 bases, J lost 0 bases, and 17 bases lay in between. Per the germline V gene, CDR1 is MNHEY and CDR2 is SMNVEV (reference sequence). This CDR3 has 17 residues. The CDR3 sequence: CASSFRRTETLNTEAFF. In nucleotides, the CDR3 is TGTGCCAGCAGTTTTCGTCGGACGGAGACTTTGAACACTGAAGCTTTCTTT.

The chain uses TRBV6-1 and TRBJ1-2; 7 nucleotides align to TRBD1. CDR1 and CDR2 from the germline V gene are MNHNS and SASEGT. This CDR3 region has 11 residues. Trimming took 7 bases from V and 5 from J; bases not matched to a gene: 1. The CDR3: CASKQGYGYTF. CDR3 coding DNA: TGTGCCAGCAAACAGGGGTATGGCTACACCTTC.

This clone came up once. The V call is TRBV2, the J call TRBJ2-6; the D gene is possibly TRBD2 (6 bases). V was trimmed by 6 bases and J by 0 bases, leaving 9 bases between them. The germline CDR1 and CDR2 sequences are SNHLY and FYNNEI. CDR3 length: 15 residues. CDR3 sequence reads: CASSRGDSGANVLTF. The CDR3 nucleotides are TGTGCCAGCAGCCGCGGGGACTCTGGGGCCAACGTCCTGACTTTC.

Points on this clone: This same CDR3 is encoded by further DNA sequences in the sample. The CDR3 is CASSQSGQGYGYTF. The CDR3 DNA reads as TGTGCCAGCAGCCAATCGGGGCAGGGCTATGGCTACACCTTC. This chain joins TRBV16 and TRBJ1-2; tentatively, D is TRBD1 (5 bases). The V and J ends lost 0 bases and 4 bases respectively, with 9 bases between them. The CDR3 spans 14 residues. The germline gives CDR1 KGHSY, CDR2 FQNENV.

Concerning this clone itself: The same CDR3 arises from other DNA sequences in this sample as well. The rearrangement joins TRBV30 to TRBJ1-1; D gene uncertain. V was cut by 3 bases and J by 1 base, with 6 bases left in between. This CDR3 is 12 amino acids long. The germline CDR1 and CDR2 sequences are GTSNPN and SVGIG (reference sequence). CDR3 sequence: CAWRARNTEAFF. The CDR3 DNA reads as TGTGCCTGGAGAGCGCGGAACACTGAAGCTTTCTTT.

The CDR3 sequence: CAISDSGLFTSTDTQYF. CDR3 nucleotide sequence: TGTGCCATCAGTGACAGTGGGTTGTTTACTAGCACAGATACGCAGTATTTT. The genes are TRBV10-3 and TRBJ2-3; D gene uncertain. The length of the CDR3 is 17 residues. V lost 3 bases, J lost 0 bases, and 16 bases lay in between. CDR1 ENHRY and CDR2 SYGVKD come from the germline V gene.

The J gene is TRBJ1-5, the V gene TRBV6-1; D call uncertain. V was pared by 4 bases and J by 1 base, with 14 bases between. This CDR3 region has 16 residues. The germline CDR1 and CDR2 sequences are MNHNS and SASEGT. DNA for the CDR3: TGTGCCAGCAGTGTTTGGCCACAATTAAGCAATCAGCCCCAGCATTTT. This gives the protein CASSVWPQLSNQPQHF.

This clone showed up just a few times. V is TRBV19 and J is TRBJ1-2; 7 bases align to TRBD1. The CDR3 totals 15 residues. With V trimmed by 2 bases and J by 1 base, 4 bases remained unmatched. Germline V gene data show CDR1 as LNHDA and CDR2 as SQIVND (reference sequence). CDR3 protein: CASSIRGPHNYGYTF. As DNA, the CDR3 is TGTGCCAGTAGTATAAGGGGGCCTCATAACTATGGCTACACCTTC.

This rearrangement joins TRBV18 to TRBJ1-5; D is uncertain. This CDR3 spans 13 amino acids. Trimming pared 3 bases from V and 6 bases from J, leaving 9 bases between. CDR1 and CDR2 (germline): KGHSH, LQKENI. CDR3 sequence (DNA): TGTGCCAGCTCACCGTTGGGCACTCAGCCCCAGCATTTT. Protein sequence: CASSPLGTQPQHF. Complete variable domain (other parts from reference TRBV18 and TRBJ1-5): NAGVMQNPRHLVRRRGQEARLRCSPMKGHSHVYWYRQLPEEGLKFMVYLQKENIIDESGMPKERFSAEFPKEGPSILRIQQVVRGDSAAYFCASSPLGTQPQHFGDGTRLSIL.

The chain combines TRBV5-1 with TRBJ2-7, with D possibly being TRBD2 (6 bases). V was cut by 0 bases and J by 9 bases, with 16 bases left in between. The CDR3 is 14 residues long. Germline V lookup: CDR1 SGHRS, CDR2 YFSETQ. The CDR3: CASSLEGPSVGQYF. The CDR3 nucleotides are TGCGCCAGCAGCTTGGAGGGACCTAGCGTTGGGCAGTACTTC.

The chain carries TRBV18 and TRBJ1-2, with unresolved D. The CDR3 contains 15 residues. Trimming cost V 0 bases and J 5 bases, with 13 bases left between them. Germline V lookup: CDR1 KGHSH, CDR2 LQKENI. Here the CDR3 reads CASSPPGDGKYGYTF. DNA for the CDR3: TGTGCCAGCTCACCACCTGGCGATGGGAAGTATGGCTACACCTTC.

V usage is TRBV18 and J usage is TRBJ1-2; possible D gene TRBD1, 6 bases. Trimming shortened V by 4 bases and J by 4 bases, and 25 bases separated the two germline ends. The V gene's germline CDR1 is KGHSH and CDR2 LQKENI. The CDR3 is 18 amino acids. In DNA, the CDR3 is TGTGCCAGCTCACTCGTAAGCCGGGACACCACCGAGAGCTATGGCTACACCTTC. Residues: CASSLVSRDTTESYGYTF.

This clone has only one observation. The chain is built from TRBV11-3 and TRBJ2-1; TRBD2 might be the D (5 bases). Trimming stripped 2 bases from V and 9 bases from J, with 11 bases between. The CDR3 has 13 amino acids. Germline lookup yields CDR1 SGHNT and CDR2 YENEEA. The CDR3 nucleotides read TGTGCCAGCAGCTTAAGTAAGCGGAGTGAGCAGTTCTTC. Translation gives CASSLSKRSEQFF.